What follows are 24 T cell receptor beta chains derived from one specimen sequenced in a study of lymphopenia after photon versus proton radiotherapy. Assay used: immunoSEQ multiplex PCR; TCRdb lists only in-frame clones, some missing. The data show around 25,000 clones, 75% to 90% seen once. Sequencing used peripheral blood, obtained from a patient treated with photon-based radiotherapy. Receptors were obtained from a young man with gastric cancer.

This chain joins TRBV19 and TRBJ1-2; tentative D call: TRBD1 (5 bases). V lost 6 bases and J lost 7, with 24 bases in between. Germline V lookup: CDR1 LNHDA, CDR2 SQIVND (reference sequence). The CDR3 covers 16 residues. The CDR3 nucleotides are TGTGCCAGTAGACCCAACTTACCGGGGACCGTAGGTGGCTACACCTTC. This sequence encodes CASRPNLPGTVGGYTF.

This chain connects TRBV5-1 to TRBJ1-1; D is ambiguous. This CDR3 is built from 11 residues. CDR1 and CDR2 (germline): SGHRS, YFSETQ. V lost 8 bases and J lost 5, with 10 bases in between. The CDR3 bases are TGCGCCAGTTCTCCCGTAACTGAAGCTTTCTTT. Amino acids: CASSPVTEAFF.

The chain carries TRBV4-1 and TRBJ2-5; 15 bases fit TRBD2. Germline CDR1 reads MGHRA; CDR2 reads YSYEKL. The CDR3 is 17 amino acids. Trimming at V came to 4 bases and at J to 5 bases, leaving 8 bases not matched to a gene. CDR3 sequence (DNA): TGCGCCAGCAGCCGGACTAGCGGGAGGGCCTTATTGGAGACCCAGTACTTC. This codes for CASSRTSGRALLETQYF.

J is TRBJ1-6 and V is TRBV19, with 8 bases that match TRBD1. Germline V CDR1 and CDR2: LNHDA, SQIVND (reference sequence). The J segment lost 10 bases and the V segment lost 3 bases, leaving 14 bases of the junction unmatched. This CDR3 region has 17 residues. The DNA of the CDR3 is TGTGCCAGTAGTATTCGAGGCGACAGGGGAAATAGGTCACCCCTCCACTTT. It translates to CASSIRGDRGNRSPLHF.

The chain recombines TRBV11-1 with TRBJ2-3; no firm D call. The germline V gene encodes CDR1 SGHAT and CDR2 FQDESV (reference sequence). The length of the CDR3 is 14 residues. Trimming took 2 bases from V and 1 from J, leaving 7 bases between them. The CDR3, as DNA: TGTGCCAGCAGCTTACTAACTCGCACAGATACGCAGTATTTT. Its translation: CASSLLTRTDTQYF.

CDR3 bases: TGTGCCAGCAGCGCCCGGGACAGGCAAGAGACCCAGTACTTC. This gives the protein CASSARDRQETQYF. The chain uses TRBV11-1 and TRBJ2-5; 8 bases are shared with TRBD1. V lost 5 bases, J lost 2 bases, and 4 bases stayed unmatched. CDR1 is SGHAT, CDR2 FQDESV, per germline (reference sequence). The CDR3 has 14 amino acids.

The CDR3 region is CASSTLTGGANQPQHF. Written as DNA, the CDR3 is TGTGCCAGCAGCACGCTGACAGGGGGTGCAAATCAGCCCCAGCATTTT. The chain joins TRBV5-6 to TRBJ1-5, with 9 bases identical to TRBD1. V lost 4 bases, J lost 4 bases, and 9 bases stayed unmatched. CDR1 SGHDT and CDR2 YYEEEE come from the germline V gene. There are 16 residues in the CDR3.

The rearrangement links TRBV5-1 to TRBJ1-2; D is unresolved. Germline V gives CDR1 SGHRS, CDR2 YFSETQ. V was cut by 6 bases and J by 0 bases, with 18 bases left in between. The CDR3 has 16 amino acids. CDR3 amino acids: CASTPGAIQSNYGYTF. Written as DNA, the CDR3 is TGCGCCAGCACCCCGGGAGCCATCCAATCTAACTATGGCTACACCTTC.

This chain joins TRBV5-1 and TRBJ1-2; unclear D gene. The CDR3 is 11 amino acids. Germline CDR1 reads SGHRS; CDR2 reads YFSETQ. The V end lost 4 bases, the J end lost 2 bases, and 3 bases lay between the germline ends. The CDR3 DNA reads TGCGCCAGCAGCGACAACTATGGCTACACCTTC. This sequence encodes CASSDNYGYTF.

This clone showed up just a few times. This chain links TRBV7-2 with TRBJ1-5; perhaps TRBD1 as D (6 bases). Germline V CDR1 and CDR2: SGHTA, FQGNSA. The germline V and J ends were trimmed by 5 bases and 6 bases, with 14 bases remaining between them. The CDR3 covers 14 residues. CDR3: CASSLGQKAQPQHF. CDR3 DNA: TGTGCCAGCAGCCTGGGACAAAAGGCTCAGCCCCAGCATTTT. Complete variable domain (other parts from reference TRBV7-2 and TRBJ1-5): GAGVSQSPSNKVTEKGKDVELRCDPISGHTALYWYRQSLGQGLEFLIYFQGNSAPDKSGLPSDRFSAERTGGSVSTLTIQRTQQEDSAVYLCASSLGQKAQPQHFGDGTRLSIL.

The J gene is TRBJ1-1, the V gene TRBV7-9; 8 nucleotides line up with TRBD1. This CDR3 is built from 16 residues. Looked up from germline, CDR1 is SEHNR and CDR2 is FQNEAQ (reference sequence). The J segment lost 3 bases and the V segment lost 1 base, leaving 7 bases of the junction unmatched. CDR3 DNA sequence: TGTGCCAGCAGCTTAGGGGGAACAGGGGGGTACACTGAAGCTTTCTTT. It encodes CASSLGGTGGYTEAFF.

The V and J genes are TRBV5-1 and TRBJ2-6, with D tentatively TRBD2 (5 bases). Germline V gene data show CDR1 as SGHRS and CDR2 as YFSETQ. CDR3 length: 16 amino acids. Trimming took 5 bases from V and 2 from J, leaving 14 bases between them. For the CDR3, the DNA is TGCGCCAGCAGTTCGTTAGTGGGAGCTGGGGCCAACGTCCTGACTTTC. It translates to CASSSLVGAGANVLTF.

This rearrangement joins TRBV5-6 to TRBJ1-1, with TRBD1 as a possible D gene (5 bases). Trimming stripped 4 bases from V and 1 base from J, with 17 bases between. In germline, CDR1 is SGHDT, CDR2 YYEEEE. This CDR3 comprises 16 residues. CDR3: CASSADAGRENTEAFF. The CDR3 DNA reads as TGTGCCAGCAGCGCCGACGCGGGACGGGAGAACACTGAAGCTTTCTTT.

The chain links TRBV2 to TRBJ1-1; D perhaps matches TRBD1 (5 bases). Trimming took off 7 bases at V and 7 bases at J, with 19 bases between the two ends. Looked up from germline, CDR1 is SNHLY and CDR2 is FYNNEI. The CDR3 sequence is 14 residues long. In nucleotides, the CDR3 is TGTGCCAGCACCGAAAGGGGCGTAGGGAGTGAAGCTTTCTTT. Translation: CASTERGVGSEAFF.

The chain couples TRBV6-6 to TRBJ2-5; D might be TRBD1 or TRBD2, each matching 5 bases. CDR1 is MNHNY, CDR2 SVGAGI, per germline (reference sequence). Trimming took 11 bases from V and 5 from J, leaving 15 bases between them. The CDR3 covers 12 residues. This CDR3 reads CAVGDGRETQYF. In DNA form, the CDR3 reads TGTGCCGTGGGGGACGGTCGTGAGACCCAGTACTTC.

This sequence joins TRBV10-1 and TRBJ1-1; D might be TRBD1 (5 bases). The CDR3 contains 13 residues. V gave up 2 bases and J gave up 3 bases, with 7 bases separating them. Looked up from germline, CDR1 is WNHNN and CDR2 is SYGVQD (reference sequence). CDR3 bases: TGCGCCAGCAGTGAGGACAGTTACACTGAAGCTTTCTTT. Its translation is CASSEDSYTEAFF.

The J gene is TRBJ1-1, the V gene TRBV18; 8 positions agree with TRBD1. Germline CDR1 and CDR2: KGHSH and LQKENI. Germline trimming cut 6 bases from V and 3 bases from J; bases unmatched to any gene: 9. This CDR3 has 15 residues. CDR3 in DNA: TGTGCCAGCTCTCAGCGACAGGGGTTGGACACTGAAGCTTTCTTT. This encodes CASSQRQGLDTEAFF.

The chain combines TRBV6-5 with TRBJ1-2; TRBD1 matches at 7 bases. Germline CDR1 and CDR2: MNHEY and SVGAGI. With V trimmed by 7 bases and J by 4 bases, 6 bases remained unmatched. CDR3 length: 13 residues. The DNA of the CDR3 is TGTGCCAGCACCGAGGGACAGTTCTATGGCTACACCTTC. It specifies CASTEGQFYGYTF.

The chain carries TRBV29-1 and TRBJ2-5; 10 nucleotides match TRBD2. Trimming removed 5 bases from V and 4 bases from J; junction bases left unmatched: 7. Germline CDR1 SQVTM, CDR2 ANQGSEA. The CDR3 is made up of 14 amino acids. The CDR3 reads CSVPTSGRGETQYF. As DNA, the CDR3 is TGCAGCGTTCCGACTAGCGGGCGGGGAGAGACCCAGTACTTC.

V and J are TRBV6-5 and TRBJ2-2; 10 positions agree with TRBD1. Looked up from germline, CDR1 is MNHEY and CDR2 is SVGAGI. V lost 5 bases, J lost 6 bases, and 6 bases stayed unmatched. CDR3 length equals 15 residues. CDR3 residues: CASSLGTGESGELFF. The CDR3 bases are TGTGCCAGCAGTCTTGGGACAGGGGAGTCCGGGGAGCTGTTTTTT.

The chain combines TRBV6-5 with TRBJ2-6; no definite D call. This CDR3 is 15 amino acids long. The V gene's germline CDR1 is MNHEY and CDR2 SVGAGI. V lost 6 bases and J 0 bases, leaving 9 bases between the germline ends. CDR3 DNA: TGTGCCAGCAGACCTACAAGCTCTGGGGCCAACGTCCTGACTTTC. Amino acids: CASRPTSSGANVLTF.

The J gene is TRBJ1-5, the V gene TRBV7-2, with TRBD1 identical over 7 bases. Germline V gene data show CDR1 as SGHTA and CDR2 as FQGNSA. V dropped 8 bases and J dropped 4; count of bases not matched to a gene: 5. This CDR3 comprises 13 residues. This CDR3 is CASAKTGNQPQHF. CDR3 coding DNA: TGTGCCAGCGCAAAGACAGGGAATCAGCCCCAGCATTTT.

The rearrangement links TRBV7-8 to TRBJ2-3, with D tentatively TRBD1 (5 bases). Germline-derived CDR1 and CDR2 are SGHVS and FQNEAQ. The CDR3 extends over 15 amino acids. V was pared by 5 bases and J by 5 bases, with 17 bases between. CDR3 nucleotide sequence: TGTGCCAGCAGCGTTCTAGTCCAGGGTGAAGATACGCAGTATTTT. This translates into CASSVLVQGEDTQYF.

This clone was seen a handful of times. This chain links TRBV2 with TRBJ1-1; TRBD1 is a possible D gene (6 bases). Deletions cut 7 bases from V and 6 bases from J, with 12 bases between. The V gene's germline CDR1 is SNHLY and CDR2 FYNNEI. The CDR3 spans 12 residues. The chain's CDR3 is CASTTGRSEAFF. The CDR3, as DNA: TGTGCCAGCACTACAGGGAGGTCTGAAGCTTTCTTT. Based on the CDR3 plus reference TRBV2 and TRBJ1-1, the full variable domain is EPEVTQTPSHQVTQMGQEVILRCVPISNHLYFYWYRQILGQKVEFLVSFYNNEISEKSEIFDDQFSVERPDGSNFTLKIRSTKLEDSAMYFCASTTGRSEAFFGQGTRLTVV.